This T cell receptor (beta chain) was identified during a study of blood T cells in healthy people across ages. Study-wide results and caveats: There was no known CMV status for donors, so expanded clonotype changes were possibly confounded. When one million T cells were used, diversity estimates were thought to be underestimates. Naive CD4+ cells and diversity were both higher in long-lived donors than in aged donors.

J gave up 8 bases and V 4 bases, and 11 bases lay outside the gene matches. The CDR3 is 16 residues long. The germline CDR1 and CDR2 sequences are LGHNA and YSLEER. About this clonotype: Its antigen is unknown.

There were healthy Caucasian individuals from Russia, aged roughly 6 to 95, serving as donors. Primers used in a second PCR of roughly 7 to 11 cycles were a sample-barcoded 5' primer and a J-beta primer mix. TCRdb reanalysed the 5' RACE reads using MiXCR and keeps one entry per CDR3 protein. The profile shows under 1,000,000 distinct CDR3 sequences, 36% of them singletons. The receptor comes from a man between 18 and 29 years old in good health. The V and J genes are TRBV4-3 and TRBJ1-4; 9 bases match TRBD1. Sequencing input: blood. The CDR3 is CASSPSDDRGREKLFF. CDR3 coding DNA: TGCGCCAGCAGCCCGTCTGACGACAGGGGGAGAGAAAAACTGTTTTTT.